This T cell receptor (beta chain) was identified in a study of Graves' ophthalmopathy and Graves' hyperthyroidism. Study-level points and caveats: Using a 13-signature model, the authors split ophthalmopathy from stable hyperthyroidism, with around 89% sensitivity and 70% to 83% specificity. Forecasting of ophthalmopathy progression by the model achieved more than 70% sensitivity and less than 80% specificity.

As to this clonotype: Its antigen remains unidentified.

RNA transcripts yielded amplified TCR beta CDR3 regions. HTBI-primed first-round RT-PCR preceded second-round multiplex PCR. TCRdb called the multiplex PCR reads again in MiXCR, with one record for every CDR3 protein. The sample holds over a million distinct CDR3 sequences, about 38% seen once. The authors enrolled newly diagnosed hyperthyroidism patients aged 18 to 65 with under 2 months' duration. Uncontrolled infections, pregnancy, lactation or other autoimmune diseases led to patient exclusion. In germline, CDR1 is SGHAT, CDR2 FQNNGV. This CDR3 comprises 14 residues. V was trimmed by 1 base and J by 5 bases, leaving 9 bases between them.

Sequencing was performed on peripheral blood or thyroid tissue (not recorded which). The receptor was derived from an adult man with Graves' hyperthyroidism. The V and J genes are TRBV11-2 and TRBJ1-5, with D perhaps TRBD1 (5 bases). DNA of the CDR3: TGTGCCAGCAGCTTAGGGCGGGGGTATCAGCCCCAGCATTTT. Its protein product is CASSLGRGYQPQHF.